This T cell receptor beta chain emerged from a study of lymphopenia after photon versus proton radiotherapy. Comment on this clone: Its antigen is undetermined.

Germline V gives CDR1 KGHSH, CDR2 LQKENI. This CDR3 contains 15 residues. J gave up 7 bases and V 0 bases, and 6 bases lay outside the gene matches. Study-wide findings and caveats: Authors raise, but do not show, better survival with proton therapy. Under photons, naive T cells and diversity fell while effector/memory populations rose. Oligoclonal CD8+ Temra expansion after nadir drove photon patients' diversity drop.

Sequenced by immunoSEQ multiplex PCR; TCRdb stores in-frame clones only, minus some. This table has around 64,000 clones, less than 95% appearing once. This sequence joins TRBV18 and TRBJ2-7, with TRBD2 matching over 10 bases. The specimen was peripheral blood, collected from a patient treated with photon-based radiotherapy. The source of this sequence is a woman aged 40 to 49 with cholangiocarcinoma. In DNA, the CDR3 is TGTGCCAGCTCACCACCCAGCGGGGGGGAACGAGAGCAGTACTTC. Its protein product is CASSPPSGGEREQYF. Based on the CDR3 plus reference TRBV18 and TRBJ2-7, the full variable domain is NAGVMQNPRHLVRRRGQEARLRCSPMKGHSHVYWYRQLPEEGLKFMVYLQKENIIDESGMPKERFSAEFPKEGPSILRIQQVVRGDSAAYFCASSPPSGGEREQYFGPGTRLTVT.